These 26 T cell receptor beta chains share one sample of origin, sequenced in a study of monozygotic twins with inflammatory bowel disease. TCRdb re-called the 5' RACE reads and catalogs CDR3 proteins one per entry, DNA excluded. This sample carries about 420,000 distinct CDR3 sequences, with 2% to 3% going to the ten biggest clones. Sequenced: blood. These TCRs come from a human donor with ulcerative colitis or Crohn's disease, or a healthy co-twin of an affected twin (not recorded which).

The V call is TRBV5-1, the J call TRBJ1-1; TCRdb's D call of TRBD1 is untestable without DNA. Per the germline V gene, CDR1 is SGHRS and CDR2 is YFSETQ. CDR3 length equals 15 residues. CDR3 amino acids: CASSPTGTGSTEAFF.

The V and J genes are TRBV7-2 and TRBJ1-4; no DNA is available, so the TRBD1 call from TCRdb remains unchecked. The CDR3 length is 13 residues. Germline V gene sequence: CDR1 SGHTA, CDR2 FQGNSA. The CDR3 loop is CASSLGGDEKLFF. Full variable domain (rest looked up from reference TRBV7-2 and TRBJ1-4): GAGVSQSPSNKVTEKGKDVELRCDPISGHTALYWYRQSLGQGLEFLIYFQGNSAPDKSGLPSDRFSAERTGGSVSTLTIQRTQQEDSAVYLCASSLGGDEKLFFGSGTQLSVL.

The rearrangement links TRBV29-1 to TRBJ2-3. Germline V CDR1 and CDR2: SQVTM, ANQGSEA. This CDR3 contains 11 residues. This chain's CDR3 is CSVRVGITQYF.

The chain recombines TRBV14 with TRBJ2-1; TCRdb gives TRBD2 as the D gene, but with no DNA this cannot be confirmed. This CDR3 comprises 15 residues. Looked up from germline, CDR1 is SGHDN and CDR2 is FVKESK. CDR3 loop: CASSPTAGGGGEQFF.

The V gene is TRBV7-2, the J gene TRBJ2-1; TCRdb's D call, TRBD2, is unchecked because there is no DNA. The CDR3 runs 15 residues. CDR1 and CDR2 from the germline V gene are SGHTA and FQGNSA. CDR3 loop: CASSSLAGGPWEQFF.

V and J are TRBV11-1 and TRBJ2-1; absent DNA, TCRdb's TRBD2 call cannot be checked. The CDR3 contains 15 residues. Looked up from germline, CDR1 is SGHAT and CDR2 is FQDESV (reference sequence). This CDR3 is CASSLDLAGHNEQFF.

V and J are TRBV6-5 and TRBJ1-1. The CDR3 length is 13 residues. Germline CDR1 reads MNHEY; CDR2 reads SVGAGI. CDR3 region: CASSSGLGTEAFF.

This chain links TRBV28 with TRBJ2-2; as DNA is missing, the TRBD1 call by TCRdb cannot be tested. This CDR3 spans 14 amino acids. Looked up from germline, CDR1 is MDHEN and CDR2 is SYDVKM. The CDR3 loop reads CASSFIPRTGELFF.

The J gene is TRBJ2-3, the V gene TRBV5-4. CDR3 length: 12 amino acids. Germline V lookup: CDR1 SGHNT, CDR2 YYREEE (reference sequence). The CDR3 here is CASSLSEDTQYF.

This chain links TRBV19 with TRBJ1-1; TCRdb names TRBD1, which stays unverified in the absence of DNA. The length of the CDR3 is 13 residues. Germline CDR1 is LNHDA and CDR2 is SQIVND (reference sequence). CDR3 region: CASSLDTDTEAFF.

V gene TRBV27 combines with J gene TRBJ2-7; no DNA is available, so the TRBD1 call from TCRdb remains unchecked. Germline CDR1 MNHEY, CDR2 SMNVEV (reference sequence). This CDR3 spans 15 amino acids. The CDR3 reads CASSLTRGGGYEQYF.

The CDR3 region is CASSLDYPGKDTQYF. The rearrangement joins TRBV5-1 to TRBJ2-3; there is no DNA to check the TCRdb D call of TRBD1. The length of the CDR3 is 15 residues. Germline V gene lookup returns CDR1 SGHRS and CDR2 YFSETQ.

V gene TRBV11-2 combines with J gene TRBJ1-1; lacking DNA, the TRBD1 call made by TCRdb goes unchecked. This CDR3 has 14 residues. Germline CDR1 reads SGHAT; CDR2 reads FQNNGV. The CDR3 loop is CASSLEGVSGEAFF. The variable domain in full, with the rest retrieved from reference TRBV11-2 and TRBJ1-1, is EAGVAQSPRYKIIEKRQSVAFWCNPISGHATLYWYQQILGQGPKLLIQFQNNGVVDDSQLPKDRFSAERLKGVDSTLKIQPAKLEDSAVYLCASSLEGVSGEAFFGQGTRLTVV.

The chain combines TRBV4-1 with TRBJ2-4. Germline V gives CDR1 MGHRA, CDR2 YSYEKL. The CDR3 has 15 residues. CDR3 loop: CASSQESGAKNIQYF.

The chain carries TRBV27 and TRBJ1-4. Germline V lookup: CDR1 MNHEY, CDR2 SMNVEV (reference sequence). This CDR3 has 14 amino acids. Here the CDR3 reads CASSPGGGREKLFF. The entire variable domain, with the rest obtained from reference TRBV27 and TRBJ1-4, is as follows: EAQVTQNPRYLITVTGKKLTVTCSQNMNHEYMSWYRQDPGLGLRQIYYSMNVEVTDKGDVPEGYKVSRKEKRNFPLILESPSPNQTSLYFCASSPGGGREKLFFGSGTQLSVL.

CDR3 sequence: CASSGGAETQYF. The V gene is TRBV5-4, the J gene TRBJ2-5; lacking DNA, the TRBD2 call made by TCRdb goes unchecked. CDR1 is SGHNT, CDR2 YYREEE, per germline (reference sequence). The CDR3 sequence is 12 residues long. Full variable domain (missing parts from reference TRBV5-4 and TRBJ2-5): ETGVTQSPTHLIKTRGQQVTLRCSSQSGHNTVSWYQQALGQGPQFIFQYYREEENGRGNFPPRFSGLQFPNYSSELNVNALELDDSALYLCASSGGAETQYFGPGTRLLVL.

The genes are TRBV7-2 and TRBJ1-2; TCRdb gives TRBD1 as the D gene, but with no DNA this cannot be confirmed. From germline, CDR1 is SGHTA and CDR2 FQGNSA. The CDR3 runs 15 residues. This chain's CDR3 is CASSSRTDLNYGYTF.

V usage is TRBV18 and J usage is TRBJ1-2; lacking DNA, the TRBD1 call made by TCRdb goes unchecked. CDR3 size: 17 residues. Germline CDR1 is KGHSH and CDR2 is LQKENI. CDR3 amino acids: CASSPPGTGGRLYGYTF.

The CDR3: CSAPGTAETKNIQYF. The V call is TRBV20-1, the J call TRBJ2-4; absent DNA, TCRdb's TRBD1 call cannot be checked. The CDR3 consists of 15 residues. Germline V lookup: CDR1 DFQATT, CDR2 SNEGSKA (reference sequence).

The rearrangement links TRBV20-1 to TRBJ2-5; TCRdb reports TRBD2, a call that lacks DNA to check it against. The germline V gene encodes CDR1 DFQATT and CDR2 SNEGSKA (reference sequence). The CDR3 length is 16 residues. This CDR3 is CSAHGVSGVGQETQYF.

The chain employs TRBV27 and TRBJ2-7; no DNA is available, so the TRBD2 call from TCRdb remains unchecked. CDR3 size: 15 residues. Germline V CDR1 and CDR2: MNHEY, SMNVEV (reference sequence). CDR3: CASSLSYERVYEQYF.

The rearrangement uses TRBV12-3 or TRBV12-4 and TRBJ2-6; the D call of TRBD1 rests on TCRdb alone, since no DNA is present to check it. The length of the CDR3 is 15 residues. CDR3 amino acids: CASMTDPSGANVLTF.

The genes are TRBV4-1 and TRBJ2-3. Germline CDR1 and CDR2: MGHRA and YSYEKL. CDR3 size: 12 residues. The CDR3 reads CASSQLGDTQYF.

The chain is built from TRBV11-2 and TRBJ2-2; as DNA is missing, the TRBD2 call by TCRdb cannot be tested. The germline V gene has CDR1 SGHAT and CDR2 FQNNGV. The CDR3 length is 15 residues. CDR3 region: CASSPSGGPTGELFF.

V usage is TRBV10-2 and J usage is TRBJ1-2; TCRdb lists TRBD1, though no DNA is available to test this call. CDR1 is WSHSY, CDR2 SAAADI, per germline. The CDR3 has 14 residues. Here the CDR3 reads CASSESGPTAGYTF.

The chain recombines TRBV5-4 with TRBJ2-1. This CDR3 has 16 amino acids. Germline loops: CDR1 SGHNT, CDR2 YYREEE (reference sequence). CDR3 amino acids: CASSFNAGGSYNEQFF.